Shown below are 31 T cell receptor beta chains from a single sample sequenced in a study of CD8+ T cells in alopecia areata. Sorting of CD4+ cells into CD25+CD127- cells was performed for 4 or 5 patients. Extracted RNA was reverse transcribed into cDNA, the sequencing template. Assay: immunoSEQ multiplex PCR; the TCRdb copy retains only in-frame clones and omits some. The sample has about 37,000 clones, around half seen once. The sequencing input was CD4+ Tregs sorted from blood. All receptors come from a human donor with alopecia areata.

This clone turned up a few times. This rearrangement joins TRBV30 to TRBJ2-1; 7 bases match TRBD1. Unmatched junction bases numbered 10, after V lost 2 bases and J lost 6 bases. Looked up from germline, CDR1 is GTSNPN and CDR2 is SVGIG (reference sequence). This CDR3 spans 15 amino acids. CDR3 residues: CAWSQPGTAINEQFF. The CDR3 DNA sequence: TGTGCCTGGAGTCAACCGGGGACAGCGATCAATGAGCAGTTCTTC.

This chain joins TRBV6-6 and TRBJ1-3; D gene uncertain. CDR3 size: 14 residues. Per germline, CDR1 MNHNY and CDR2 SVGAGI (reference sequence). Deletions cut 7 bases from V and 4 bases from J, with 14 bases between. The DNA for the CDR3 is TGTGCCAGCAATCTTGGGGATAGGGGAAACACCATATATTTT. This gives the protein CASNLGDRGNTIYF.

There are a few counts of this clone. This chain joins TRBV4-3 and TRBJ1-4, with no clear D. The germline V and J ends were trimmed by 0 bases and 0 bases, with 11 bases remaining between them. CDR1 and CDR2 from the germline V gene are LGHNA and YSLEER. The CDR3 is 17 residues long. The CDR3 reads CASSQESRAATNEKLFF. DNA of the CDR3: TGCGCCAGCAGCCAAGAATCGAGGGCCGCAACTAATGAAAAACTGTTTTTT.

The V and J genes are TRBV4-2 and TRBJ2-5; maybe TRBD1 (5 bases). Germline V gives CDR1 LGHNA, CDR2 YNFKEQ. The V and J ends lost 4 bases and 4 bases respectively, with 19 bases between them. This CDR3 spans 16 amino acids. DNA for the CDR3: TGTGCCAGCAGCCTGATGGAAGGGGCCAACCGAGAGACCCAGTACTTC. This codes for CASSLMEGANRETQYF.

V and J are TRBV6-5 and TRBJ2-7; 10 bases agree with TRBD1. CDR3 size: 15 residues. The J segment lost 2 bases and the V segment lost 5 bases, leaving 6 bases of the junction unmatched. Per germline, CDR1 MNHEY and CDR2 SVGAGI. CDR3 protein: CASSTRDRGTYEQYF. The CDR3 region has the DNA TGTGCCAGCAGTACCCGGGACAGGGGTACCTACGAGCAGTACTTC.

The J gene is TRBJ2-2, the V gene TRBV2, with D perhaps matching TRBD1 (6 bases). This CDR3 contains 14 residues. In germline, CDR1 is SNHLY, CDR2 FYNNEI. V was clipped by 6 bases and J by 7 bases, with 15 bases between them. The CDR3 loop is CASRTGGRYGELFF. The CDR3 DNA sequence: TGTGCCAGCAGAACTGGGGGCCGATACGGGGAGCTGTTTTTT. Full variable domain (outside the CDR3, taken from reference TRBV2 and TRBJ2-2): EPEVTQTPSHQVTQMGQEVILRCVPISNHLYFYWYRQILGQKVEFLVSFYNNEISEKSEIFDDQFSVERPDGSNFTLKIRSTKLEDSAMYFCASRTGGRYGELFFGEGSRLTVL.

This clone was seen once. The V gene is TRBV7-2, the J gene TRBJ1-1; 7 bases match TRBD1. Trimming cost V 5 bases and J 1 base; bases outside gene matches: 4. This CDR3 has 14 residues. Germline lookup yields CDR1 SGHTA and CDR2 FQGNSA. Here the CDR3 DNA reads TGTGCCAGCAGCCGGGACAGTACGAACACTGAAGCTTTCTTT. Translation: CASSRDSTNTEAFF.

V usage is TRBV7-9 and J usage is TRBJ2-7, with D possibly TRBD1 on 7 matching bases. The ends were cut back, 5 bases at V and 3 bases at J, with 17 bases in the middle. The CDR3 is made up of 15 amino acids. Germline loops: CDR1 SEHNR, CDR2 FQNEAQ (reference sequence). CDR3 DNA: TGTGCCAGCAGCCCGGGGGACAGCCTAATCTACGAGCAGTACTTC. Its protein is CASSPGDSLIYEQYF.

This clone came up a few times. The chain has TRBV7-9 and TRBJ2-1; 7 bases align to TRBD2. V trimming: 1 base; J trimming: 0 bases; junction bases outside the gene matches: 3. This CDR3 contains 16 residues. Germline V gene lookup returns CDR1 SEHNR and CDR2 FQNEAQ (reference sequence). The chain's CDR3 is CASSLDGGSSYNEQFF. The CDR3 DNA follows: TGTGCCAGCAGCTTAGATGGCGGGAGCTCCTACAATGAGCAGTTCTTC.

The rearrangement links TRBV6-5 to TRBJ1-1, with 7 bases fitting TRBD1. Germline values: CDR1 MNHEY, CDR2 SVGAGI. The CDR3 sequence is 15 residues long. V lost 2 bases and J lost 1; bases outside the gene matches: 4. The CDR3 spells CASSYTGVGNTEAFF. The CDR3 DNA is TGTGCCAGCAGTTACACAGGGGTAGGGAACACTGAAGCTTTCTTT.

This rearrangement joins TRBV4-1 to TRBJ1-2; 7 bases agree with TRBD1. This CDR3 is built from 15 residues. The junction had 6 bases not matched to a gene; V was cut back by 0 bases and J by 5 bases. Germline CDR1 is MGHRA and CDR2 is YSYEKL. CDR3 protein: CASSQEDRTLYGYTF. The CDR3 nucleotides read TGCGCCAGCAGCCAAGAGGACAGGACTCTGTATGGCTACACCTTC.

The genes are TRBV6-1 and TRBJ2-1; D gene unclear. CDR1 is MNHNS, CDR2 SASEGT, per germline. V gave up 3 bases and J gave up 13 bases, with 16 bases separating them. This CDR3 has 13 amino acids. The CDR3 loop reads CASSDAVEVSQFF. CDR3 sequence (DNA): TGTGCCAGCAGTGACGCGGTCGAGGTTAGTCAGTTCTTC.

There are a few counts of this clone. The CDR3 region is CASSLGAGWETQYF. In DNA, the CDR3 is TGTGCCAGCAGCTTAGGCGCAGGGTGGGAGACCCAGTACTTC. This chain connects TRBV7-9 to TRBJ2-5; D is perhaps TRBD1 (5 bases). CDR1 SEHNR and CDR2 FQNEAQ come from the germline V gene (reference sequence). The CDR3 sequence is 14 residues long. Trimming cost V 1 base and J 5 bases, with 11 bases left between them.

This clone came up a few times. The V call is TRBV6-5, the J call TRBJ2-6; D ambiguous. The CDR3 length is 15 residues. Germline V gene data show CDR1 as MNHEY and CDR2 as SVGAGI. Trimming shortened V by 2 bases and J by 2 bases, and 7 bases separated the two germline ends. This CDR3 reads CASSYRAAGANVLTF. The CDR3 DNA reads TGTGCCAGCAGTTACAGGGCGGCTGGGGCCAACGTCCTGACTTTC.

This clone has just a few counts. The rearrangement uses TRBV5-1 and TRBJ1-1; maybe TRBD1 (5 bases). CDR3 size: 15 residues. Germline V gene lookup returns CDR1 SGHRS and CDR2 YFSETQ. Trimming took 4 bases from V and 1 from J, leaving 14 bases between them. The CDR3 nucleotides are TGCGCCAGCAGCCTGGAAGGGACCGGGAACACTGAAGCTTTCTTT. As protein: CASSLEGTGNTEAFF.

The chain has TRBV4-1 and TRBJ1-2; weak D call: TRBD1 (5 bases). V was cut by 3 bases and J by 8 bases, with 16 bases left in between. The CDR3 loop spans 14 amino acids. Germline V gene sequence: CDR1 MGHRA, CDR2 YSYEKL. This CDR3 is CASSQATGSRGYTF. The DNA for the CDR3 is TGCGCCAGCAGCCAGGCAACAGGATCGCGCGGCTACACCTTC.

This clone was counted only a few times. The chain combines TRBV7-2 with TRBJ2-7, with 9 bases lining up with TRBD1. The V gene end was trimmed by 4 bases and the J gene end by 6 bases; junction bases not matched to a gene: 10. Germline V gives CDR1 SGHTA, CDR2 FQGNSA. The CDR3 is 15 amino acids. CDR3 amino acids: CASSYTGGNKGEQYF. In DNA, the CDR3 is TGTGCCAGCAGCTATACAGGGGGCAATAAGGGCGAGCAGTACTTC.

The CDR3 reads CASSVDIWGGTQYF. CDR3 DNA sequence: TGTGCCAGCAGCGTAGATATATGGGGAGGTACGCAGTATTTT. This chain connects TRBV9 to TRBJ2-3; possibly TRBD2 for D (6 bases). There are 14 residues in the CDR3. Germline CDR1 and CDR2: SGDLS and YYNGEE. V was pared by 0 bases and J by 8 bases, with 13 bases between. Filled out from reference TRBV9 and TRBJ2-3, the complete variable domain reads DSGVTQTPKHLITATGQRVTLRCSPRSGDLSVYWYQQSLDQGLQFLIQYYNGEERAKGNILERFSAQQFPDLHSELNLSSLELGDSALYFCASSVDIWGGTQYFGPGTRLTVL.

This clone was observed a handful of times. J is TRBJ2-3 and V is TRBV7-6; D remains unclear. With 3 bases removed from V and 1 base from J, the gap between germline ends came to 8 bases. The CDR3 is 14 amino acids. CDR1 is SGHVS and CDR2 is FNYEAQ in the germline V gene. The CDR3 nucleotides are TGTGCCAGCAGCTTCGAACCAGGCACAGATACGCAGTATTTT. This sequence encodes CASSFEPGTDTQYF. The full variable domain, in which reference TRBV7-6 and TRBJ2-3 provide the parts outside the CDR3, is GAGVSQSPRYKVTKRGQDVALRCDPISGHVSLYWYRQALGQGPEFLTYFNYEAQQDKSGLPNDRFSAERPEGSISTLTIQRTEQRDSAMYRCASSFEPGTDTQYFGPGTRLTVL.

This chain joins TRBV5-1 and TRBJ2-1; no firm D call. This CDR3 comprises 15 residues. The germline CDR1 and CDR2 sequences are SGHRS and YFSETQ. V gave up 6 bases and J gave up 8 bases, with 21 bases separating them. CDR3 DNA: TGCGCCAGCAATAATGGGTACCCACCTCGGGATGAGCAGTTCTTC. Residues: CASNNGYPPRDEQFF.

This chain joins TRBV6-1 and TRBJ1-6, with TRBD1 matching 7 bases. The trim removed 4 bases at V and 0 bases at J, leaving 6 bases unmatched. The CDR3 extends over 17 amino acids. CDR1 MNHNS and CDR2 SASEGT come from the germline V gene. The CDR3 is CASSVKGGSSYNSPLHF. The CDR3 DNA sequence: TGTGCCAGCAGTGTCAAAGGGGGCAGCTCCTATAATTCACCCCTCCACTTT.

The rearrangement uses TRBV19 and TRBJ2-3; 10 nucleotides match TRBD1. The CDR3 consists of 15 residues. Unmatched junction bases numbered 7, after V lost 5 bases and J lost 5 bases. Germline V gene data show CDR1 as LNHDA and CDR2 as SQIVND (reference sequence). CDR3 loop: CASSDRGLRIDTQYF. As DNA, the CDR3 is TGTGCCAGTAGTGACAGGGGGCTGAGGATAGATACGCAGTATTTT.

The chain couples TRBV28 to TRBJ1-1; 8 bases are a match to TRBD1. CDR1 is MDHEN and CDR2 is SYDVKM in the germline V gene. CDR3 length equals 16 residues. The ends lost 6 bases at V and 1 base at J; junction bases unmatched: 10. This chain's CDR3 is CASRRAHRGSNTEAFF. The DNA for the CDR3 is TGTGCCAGCAGGCGGGCACACAGGGGGTCGAACACTGAAGCTTTCTTT.

This clone appeared once. This chain uses TRBV10-3 with TRBJ2-3; 11 nucleotides align to TRBD2. After removal of 8 bases from V and 3 bases from J, the junction contained 1 base not matched to a gene. Germline CDR1 ENHRY, CDR2 SYGVKD. This CDR3 region has 13 residues. CDR3 bases: TGTGCCATCGGGACTAGCGGTACAGATACGCAGTATTTT. Residues: CAIGTSGTDTQYF.

This clone was detected only a few times. The V gene is TRBV29-1, the J gene TRBJ1-2; D remains unclear. Germline assignment: CDR1 SQVTM and CDR2 ANQGSEA. This CDR3 spans 11 amino acids. The V end lost 5 bases, the J end lost 4 bases, and 8 bases lay between the germline ends. CDR3 in DNA: TGCAGCGTTTCCATCGTCTATGGCTACACCTTC. Its translation is CSVSIVYGYTF.

This clone was recorded a few times. This chain connects TRBV10-3 to TRBJ1-2, with 8 bases lining up with TRBD1. This CDR3 is built from 12 residues. Trimming took 10 bases from V and 4 from J; bases not matched to a gene: 5. CDR1 ENHRY and CDR2 SYGVKD come from the germline V gene. The CDR3 is CATRTGSYGYTF. As DNA, the CDR3 is TGTGCCACCAGGACAGGGTCCTATGGCTACACCTTC.

The rearrangement links TRBV7-2 to TRBJ2-5; 14 bases agree with TRBD2. The CDR3 is 16 amino acids. Germline V gives CDR1 SGHTA, CDR2 FQGNSA. The junction had 3 bases not matched to a gene; V was cut back by 5 bases and J by 1 base. The DNA for the CDR3 is TGTGCCAGCAGCCTGGGACTAGCGGGGGCCCAAGAGACCCAGTACTTC. Translation gives CASSLGLAGAQETQYF.

The chain employs TRBV7-8 and TRBJ2-2, with D maybe TRBD2 (5 bases). V gave up 5 bases and J gave up 0 bases, with 10 bases separating them. The CDR3 spans 15 residues. In germline, CDR1 is SGHVS, CDR2 FQNEAQ. Here the CDR3 reads CASSPWESNTGELFF. The CDR3 DNA reads as TGTGCCAGCAGCCCCTGGGAGTCGAACACCGGGGAGCTGTTTTTT. The full variable domain, completed using reference TRBV7-8 and TRBJ2-2, is GAGVSQSPRYKVAKRGQDVALRCDPISGHVSLFWYQQALGQGPEFLTYFQNEAQLDKSGLPSDRFFAERPEGSVSTLKIQRTQQEDSAVYLCASSPWESNTGELFFGEGSRLTVL.

This clone was recorded a few times. This chain's CDR3 is CASSESPAGGKETQYF. The CDR3 region has the DNA TGCGCCAGCAGTGAGTCCCCGGCGGGGGGGAAAGAGACCCAGTACTTC. V is TRBV10-1 and J is TRBJ2-5, with 9 bases matching TRBD2. The CDR3 runs to 16 residues. Trimming took 0 bases from V and 3 from J; bases not matched to a gene: 5. Germline CDR1 reads WNHNN; CDR2 reads SYGVQD (reference sequence).

The gene calls are TRBV10-2 and TRBJ2-7; a weak D match, TRBD2 (5 bases). This CDR3 spans 14 amino acids. Trimming left V 10 bases short and J 2 bases short, with 18 bases between. Germline V CDR1 and CDR2: WSHSY, SAAADI. DNA of the CDR3: TGCGCCACCCTAGCCCCTTCGCCACCCTACGAGCAGTACTTC. Residues: CATLAPSPPYEQYF.

Points on this clone: One end of the junction varies from germline; a read error may be responsible. The chain uses TRBV4-3 and TRBJ2-7; the D gene is possibly TRBD1 (6 bases). The CDR3 extends over 15 amino acids. Germline CDR1 and CDR2: LGHNA and YSLEER. The CDR3 sequence: CASSQGYGTTYAQYF. The CDR3 coding sequence is TGCGCCAGCAGCCAAGGTTATGGGACAACTTACGCGCAGTACTTC.